This T cell receptor beta chain was identified in a study of blood T cell repertoires in COVID-19. Turning to the study itself: COVID-19 samples collected from the United States, Italy and Spain covered acute and convalescent phases. Sources were T cells, B-cell-depleted T cells, or PBMCs; the material itself was cDNA or gDNA.

V was trimmed by 1 base and J by 7 bases, leaving 14 bases between them. Looked up from germline, CDR1 is LGHDT and CDR2 is YNNKEL (reference sequence). This CDR3 has 14 residues. In the original processing: Amplifying reference gene primers gave estimates of nucleated cell counts. Sequencing used immunoSEQ multiplex PCR; TCRdb keeps in-frame clones, though not all of them. D and trimming were read from the DNA, whereas the V and J calls and clone size are those reported in that table. The sample carries around 300,000 clones, less than 90% recorded once. The sequenced material came from peripheral blood. This TCR derives from a human donor in a cohort sampled during active COVID-19. The chain has TRBV3-1 (or the pseudogene TRBV3-2) and TRBJ2-7, with TRBD2 as a possible D gene (5 bases). DNA of the CDR3: TGTGCCAGCAGCCAAGGGGCGGCTCCGGGAGAGCAGTACTTC. It specifies CASSQGAAPGEQYF.